This T cell receptor beta chain comes out of a study of regulatory T cells in long-lasting Graves disease. Overall study results and limits: Peripheral blood was the sole material, not thyroid tissue.

In this sample, this clonotype turned up many times. Its antigen remains unidentified. Time point described: newly diagnosed GD, antithyroid drugs for less than 3 months. The TCR library used RNA extracted from PBMCs. Germline trimming cut 2 bases from V and 4 bases from J; bases unmatched to any gene: 2. The CDR3 runs 14 residues. Germline V CDR1 and CDR2: SGHKS, YYEKEE (reference sequence). iRepertoire HTBI primers and Arm-PCR of CDR3 regions built TCR beta libraries. TCRdb independently ran MiXCR on the multiplex PCR reads; one entry per CDR3 protein. This table holds a few hundred thousand distinct CDR3 sequences, 20% to 25% found once.

The sample in question was peripheral blood mononuclear cells (PBMCs), obtained at new diagnosis, from a patient treated with antithyroid drugs. This TCR was sampled from a female donor with Graves disease. V usage is TRBV5-5 and J usage is TRBJ2-1; 8 bases align to TRBD2. CDR3 region: CASSLTSGYNEQFF. The CDR3 DNA reads as TGTGCCAGCAGCTTAACTAGCGGTTACAATGAGCAGTTCTTC.